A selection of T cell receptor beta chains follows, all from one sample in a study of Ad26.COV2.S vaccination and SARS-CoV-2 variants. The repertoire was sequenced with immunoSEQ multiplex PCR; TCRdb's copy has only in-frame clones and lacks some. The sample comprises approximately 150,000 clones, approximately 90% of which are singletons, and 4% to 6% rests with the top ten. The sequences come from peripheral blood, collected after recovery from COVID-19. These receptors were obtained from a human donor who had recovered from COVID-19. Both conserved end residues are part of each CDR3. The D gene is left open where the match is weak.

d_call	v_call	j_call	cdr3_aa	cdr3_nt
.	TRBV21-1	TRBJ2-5	CASSKVYPRGGQGAGEETQYF	TGTGCCAGCAGCAAAGTCTATCCCCGGGGGGGGCAGGGGGCCGGTGAAGAGACCCAGTACTTC
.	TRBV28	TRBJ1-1	CASSPRPRDIYMNTEAFF	TGTGCCAGCAGCCCACGGCCACGGGACATATACATGAACACTGAAGCTTTCTTT
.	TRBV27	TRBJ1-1	CASTIVQGKNTEAFF	TGTGCCAGCACGATTGTGCAGGGAAAAAACACTGAAGCTTTCTTT
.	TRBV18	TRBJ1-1	CASSQGANTEAFF	TGTGCCAGCTCACAGGGCGCGAACACTGAAGCTTTCTTT
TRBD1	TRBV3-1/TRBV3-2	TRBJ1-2	CASSQDCGTAPSDHVNGYTF	TGTGCCAGCAGCCAAGATTGTGGGACAGCCCCGTCAGACCACGTGAATGGCTACACCTTC
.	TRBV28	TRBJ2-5	CASSYRGTQYF	TGTGCCAGCAGTTATAGGGGGACCCAGTACTTC
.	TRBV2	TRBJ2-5	CASKLDGVETQYF	TGTGCCAGCAAGTTGGATGGGGTAGAGACCCAGTACTTC
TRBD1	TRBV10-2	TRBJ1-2	CASSGGPGQGNYGYTF	TGCGCCAGCAGTGGCGGCCCCGGACAGGGCAACTATGGCTACACCTTC
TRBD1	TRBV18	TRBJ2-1	CASSSAPTGGSYNEQFF	TGTGCCAGCTCCTCGGCCCCGACAGGGGGATCCTACAATGAGCAGTTCTTC
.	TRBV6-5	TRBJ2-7	CASQPQGDEQYF	TGTGCCAGCCAGCCACAGGGAGACGAGCAGTACTTC